This T cell receptor beta chain was sequenced in a study of Graves' ophthalmopathy and Graves' hyperthyroidism. Overall study results and limits: In blood, most expanded thyroid clonotypes above 0.001 frequency were also detected.

Orbital computed tomography and thyroid ultrasound, along with TRAb, serum thyroxine and clinical symptoms, underpinned diagnosis. The authors amplified TCR beta CDR3 regions, and they did so from RNA transcripts for repertoire sequencing. RT-PCR in the first round used HTBI primers; a second-round multiplex PCR followed. TCRdb passed the multiplex PCR reads through MiXCR, listing each CDR3 protein once. The profile covers 200,000 to 250,000 distinct CDR3 sequences, with around 45% appearing a single time and approximately 44% taken by the ten largest. In regard to this clonotype: Its antigen is unknown.

The V gene lost 3 bases and the J gene lost 4 bases, with 13 bases spanning the gap. This CDR3 comprises 13 residues. The germline V gene has CDR1 DFQATT and CDR2 SNEGSKA (reference sequence). Input material: peripheral blood. The V gene is TRBV20-1, the J gene TRBJ2-7, with a weak D call TRBD1 (7 bases). The TCR comes from an adult man with Graves' ophthalmopathy. The CDR3 here is CSARSGGQYEQYF. The CDR3 region has the DNA TGCAGTGCTAGGTCAGGGGGGCAATACGAGCAGTACTTC.